This entry concerns a single T cell receptor beta chain. Both TCR beta VDJ combination and CDR3 sequence profiling were carried out. Genomic DNA was the template for this profiling. TCRdb analysed the reads with MiXCR anew, one entry per CDR3 protein. The sample yields about 190,000 distinct CDR3 sequences, less than 70% seen once. The entry originates in a study of CD8+CD57+ T cells in acquired aplastic anemia. Overall study: When averaged, DNA from sorted CD4+ and CD8+ cells came to approximately 3 ug. An average of about 9.8 million reads for CD4+ cells was obtained from healthy donors.

Germline loops: CDR1 WSHSY, CDR2 SAAADI. The CDR3 totals 18 residues. V was clipped by 7 bases and J by 8 bases; unmatched bases: 18. The TCR comes from a human donor in good health, serving as a control. The rearrangement uses TRBV10-2 and TRBJ1-6; 9 bases are a match to TRBD1. Sequenced sample: sorted CD4+, CD8+, or CD8+CD57+ T cells (not recorded which) from PBMCs. In DNA form, the CDR3 reads TGCGCCAGCAACGCCGGGACAGGGAGTCTTGCATCGGATTCACCCCTCCACTTT. This translates into CASNAGTGSLASDSPLHF.